Following are 4 T cell receptor beta chains from one sample sequenced in a study of T cell repertoires in cytomegalovirus infection. TCRdb redid the calling of the reads with MiXCR, one entry per CDR3 protein. Of over 300,000 distinct CDR3 sequences listed, 8% to 10% are singletons. The sample consisted of PBMCs. These receptors originate from a human donor in good health (CMV status not recorded). Some clones in this sample may be carry-over from other donors' samples.

This chain links TRBV11-2 with TRBJ2-5; D is uncertain. This CDR3 comprises 14 residues. V was pared by 4 bases and J by 5 bases, with 14 bases between. Germline CDR1 and CDR2: SGHAT and FQNNGV. CDR3 DNA: TGTGCCAGCAGCTCTTCCCTGCCCGGGGAGACCCAGTACTTC. Its protein is CASSSSLPGETQYF.

This clonotype was picked up a small number of times. The V gene is TRBV5-4, the J gene TRBJ2-7; 9 nucleotides agree with TRBD2. Germline CDR1 SGHNT, CDR2 YYREEE (reference sequence). Germline trimming cut 0 bases from V and 1 base from J; bases unmatched to any gene: 2. CDR3 size: 15 residues. This CDR3 is CASSLASGVSYEQYF. The CDR3 coding sequence is TGTGCCAGCAGCTTGGCTAGCGGGGTATCCTACGAGCAGTACTTC.

This clonotype was found once. The chain couples TRBV20-1 to TRBJ2-5, with unresolved D. Trimming stripped 6 bases from V and 2 bases from J, with 13 bases between. The CDR3 length is 13 residues. CDR1 and CDR2 (germline): DFQATT, SNEGSKA (reference sequence). CDR3 protein: CSALGAEQETQYF. The CDR3 DNA reads as TGCAGTGCCCTAGGTGCGGAACAAGAGACCCAGTACTTC.

The table lists this clonotype with a few counts. The gene calls are TRBV7-9 and TRBJ2-7; TRBD1 matches at 7 bases. The V gene end was trimmed by 5 bases and the J gene end by 1 base; junction bases not matched to a gene: 8. Germline V gene sequence: CDR1 SEHNR, CDR2 FQNEAQ (reference sequence). This CDR3 is 15 amino acids long. Here the CDR3 DNA reads TGTGCCAGCAGCCCAAGAGGGGGCAATTCCTACGAGCAGTACTTC. This translates into CASSPRGGNSYEQYF.